Listed below are T cell receptor beta chains from one sample, sequenced in a study of Graves' ophthalmopathy and Graves' hyperthyroidism. From the multiplex PCR reads, TCRdb called clonotypes with MiXCR, one entry per CDR3 protein. This repertoire shows about 1.1 million distinct CDR3 sequences, about two fifths found once; its top ten account for roughly 10%. The sample comprised peripheral blood or thyroid tissue (not recorded which). These receptors all stem from an adult man with Graves' hyperthyroidism. The CDR3 runs from the conserved cysteine through the conserved F or W. The D gene is left open where the match is weak. Expanded clones get a size class; other rows say once, few or many, or leave the size out.

j_call | d_call | clone_size | v_call | cdr3_aa | cdr3_nt
TRBJ1-2 | . | few | TRBV4-3 | CASSQENGYGYTF | TGCGCCAGCAGCCAAGAAAACGGTTATGGCTACACCTTC
TRBJ2-6 | TRBD1 | few | TRBV5-6 | CASSLLRTGGNVLTF | TGTGCCAGCAGCTTGTTGCGGACAGGGGGCAACGTCCTGACTTTC
TRBJ2-5 | TRBD2 | . | TRBV29-1 | CSSEAMRGEETQYF | TGCAGCAGTGAAGCGATGCGGGGGGAAGAGACCCAGTACTTC
TRBJ1-3 | . | many | TRBV25-1 | CASSETPGNTIYF | TGTGCCAGCAGTGAAACCCCCGGAAACACCATATATTTT
TRBJ1-5 | . | many | TRBV19 | CAILRDQPQHF | TGTGCCATCCTACGGGATCAGCCCCAGCATTTT
TRBJ1-1 | TRBD1 | many | TRBV15 | CATSRVRGFEAFF | TGTGCCACCAGCAGAGTCAGGGGGTTTGAAGCTTTCTTT
TRBJ2-5 | TRBD2 | many | TRBV7-9 | CASHRTSGRPQETQYF | TGTGCCAGCCATCGGACTAGCGGGAGACCTCAAGAGACCCAGTACTTC
TRBJ2-7 | . | . | TRBV5-1 | CASSLWALLDNSYEQYF | TGCGCCAGCAGCTTGTGGGCCCTCTTAGACAACTCCTACGAGCAGTACTTC
TRBJ1-5 | . | few | TRBV6-5 | CASSTAGERSQPQHF | TGTGCCAGCAGTACCGCAGGGGAGAGGAGTCAGCCCCAGCATTTT
TRBJ2-2 | TRBD1 | few | TRBV10-3 | CAISGGQGELFF | TGTGCCATCAGTGGGGGACAGGGGGAGCTGTTTTTT
TRBJ2-5 | . | few | TRBV4-3 | CASSQEGRAQETQYF | TGCGCCAGCAGCCAAGAAGGACGGGCCCAAGAGACCCAGTACTTC
TRBJ1-1 | TRBD1 | once | TRBV6-5 | CASSRQGAEAFF | TGTGCCAGCAGTAGACAGGGGGCGGAAGCTTTCTTT
TRBJ2-5 | TRBD2 | . | TRBV20-1 | CSARLAGGYQETQYF | TGCAGTGCTAGACTAGCGGGGGGCTACCAAGAGACCCAGTACTTC
TRBJ1-1 | TRBD1 | . | TRBV10-3 | CAISETFGVGGHIQAFF | TGTGCCATCAGTGAAACGTTTGGCGTAGGGGGCCATATCCAAGCTTTCTTT
TRBJ1-6 | . | many | TRBV9 | CASSGGGSSPLHF | TGTGCCAGCAGCGGGGGAGGATCTTCACCCCTCCACTTT
TRBJ2-7 | TRBD1 | few | TRBV5-1 | CASSADRGEAYEQYF | TGCGCCAGCAGCGCGGACAGGGGGGAAGCCTACGAGCAGTACTTC
TRBJ1-5 | . | . | TRBV19 | CASSTVQGGSYEHF | TGTGCCAGTAGTACCGTACAGGGAGGGAGCTACGAGCATTTT
TRBJ1-6 | . | . | TRBV7-2 | CASSLARGHNNSPLHF | TGTGCCAGCAGCTTAGCGCGCGGACACAATAATTCACCCCTCCACTTT
TRBJ2-7 | . | many | TRBV7-7 | CASSLAGTEDSYEQYF | TGTGCCAGCAGCTTAGCGGGGACGGAGGATTCCTACGAGCAGTACTTC
TRBJ2-5 | . | . | TRBV20-1 | CSARDQGQPLTYQETQYF | TGCAGTGCTAGAGATCAAGGACAGCCTTTGACATACCAAGAGACCCAGTACTTC
TRBJ1-4 | TRBD1 | many | TRBV10-2 | CASSEGTGVEKLFF | TGTGCCAGCAGTGAGGGGACAGGGGTTGAAAAACTGTTTTTT
TRBJ1-6 | . | many | TRBV2 | CASLRIGSPLHF | TGTGCCAGCCTGAGGATCGGATCACCCCTCCACTTT
TRBJ2-7 | . | many | TRBV4-3 | CASSQGNRESYEQYF | TGCGCCAGCAGCCAAGGAAACAGGGAGTCCTACGAGCAGTACTTC
TRBJ1-2 | . | . | TRBV11-2 | CASRTAYGYTF | TGTGCCAGCCGGACAGCCTATGGCTACACCTTC
TRBJ2-5 | . | . | TRBV9 | CASSVGTLGGETQYF | TGTGCCAGCAGCGTAGGAACGCTTGGGGGGGAGACCCAGTACTTC
TRBJ1-6 | TRBD1 | once | TRBV10-3 | CAISEDRGLRSSPLHF | TGTGCCATCAGTGAGGACAGGGGGCTACGGAGTTCACCCCTCCACTTT
TRBJ1-1 | . | . | TRBV6-2/TRBV6-3 | CASSLTGSTLNTEAFF | TGTGCCAGCAGTTTGACAGGATCTACTTTGAACACTGAAGCTTTCTTT
TRBJ2-2 | . | many | TRBV19 | CASSPQRSGELFF | TGTGCCAGTAGCCCCCAACGCTCCGGGGAGCTGTTTTTT
TRBJ1-3 | . | . | TRBV25-1 | CASYGGLGNTIYF | TGTGCCAGCTATGGGGGGCTCGGAAACACCATATATTTT
TRBJ2-6 | . | many | TRBV7-9 | CASTLNGGSGANVLTF | TGTGCCAGCACCCTGAACGGCGGCTCTGGGGCCAACGTCCTGACTTTC
TRBJ2-2 | . | . | TRBV12-3/TRBV12-4 | CASSWDSKFMAGELFF | TGTGCCAGCAGTTGGGACTCAAAGTTCATGGCCGGGGAGCTGTTTTTT
TRBJ2-5 | TRBD2 | . | TRBV12-5 | CASGSGGLVRDF | TGTGCTAGTGGCTCCGGGGGGTTGGTTAGGGACTTC
TRBJ1-1 | . | few | TRBV30 | CAWDRMNTEAFF | TGTGCCTGGGACAGGATGAACACTGAAGCTTTCTTT
TRBJ2-7 | . | . | TRBV24-1 | CARLPGRSSYEQYF | TGTGCTAGACTTCCGGGACGCAGCTCCTACGAGCAGTACTTC
TRBJ1-4 | . | . | TRBV20-1 | CSAPILAGGTYNEKLFF | TGCAGTGCTCCGATCTTGGCGGGGGGAACCTATAATGAAAAACTGTTTTTT
TRBJ1-4 | . | many | TRBV2 | CASRIAGEKLFF | TGTGCCAGCCGTATCGCGGGGGAAAAACTGTTTTTT
TRBJ2-7 | TRBD2 | . | TRBV13 | CASSPGRGAHEQYF | TGTGCCAGCAGCCCCGGGCGGGGGGCGCACGAGCAGTACTTC
TRBJ2-5 | TRBD2 | . | TRBV2 | CASSERGRAGETQYF | TGTGCCAGCAGTGAACGCGGGAGGGCCGGTGAGACCCAGTACTTC
TRBJ1-2 | . | . | TRBV7-2 | CASSLRTANDGYTF | TGTGCCAGCAGCTTACGGACAGCGAACGATGGCTACACCTTC
TRBJ2-7 | . | many | TRBV2 | CASSEIRAVDYEQYF | TGTGCCAGCAGTGAAATCCGGGCGGTAGACTACGAGCAGTACTTC
TRBJ2-7 | TRBD1 | . | TRBV10-3 | CASSLGQRGVEQYF | TGTGCCAGCAGCCTGGGACAGAGAGGTGTCGAGCAGTACTTC
TRBJ2-7 | . | many | TRBV25-1 | CASSAHAGWTKGYEQYF | TGTGCCAGCAGTGCCCACGCCGGCTGGACGAAGGGGTACGAGCAGTACTTC
TRBJ1-1 | . | few | TRBV10-3 | CASSYEQGEAFF | TGTGCCAGCTCGTATGAACAAGGTGAAGCTTTCTTT
TRBJ1-2 | TRBD1 | few | TRBV7-2 | CASSLEGQGYYGYTF | TGTGCCAGCAGCTTAGAAGGACAGGGCTACTATGGCTACACCTTC
TRBJ2-7 | . | . | TRBV12-3/TRBV12-4 | CASSLLGVQYF | TGTGCCAGCAGTTTACTCGGGGTGCAGTACTTC
TRBJ2-2 | TRBD2 | once | TRBV7-2 | CASSLRTSGNGKLFF | TGTGCCAGCAGCCTCAGGACTAGCGGGAACGGGAAGCTGTTTTTT
TRBJ2-5 | . | many | TRBV2 | CASGADLQETQYF | TGTGCCAGCGGCGCAGACTTACAAGAGACCCAGTACTTC
TRBJ2-5 | . | . | TRBV11-1 | CASSLNGLARYQETQYF | TGTGCCAGCAGCTTAAATGGTCTAGCGCGGTACCAAGAGACCCAGTACTTC
TRBJ2-7 | TRBD1 | . | TRBV7-9 | CASSSQGQGAEQYF | TGTGCCAGCAGCTCCCAGGGACAGGGGGCCGAGCAGTACTTC
TRBJ1-3 | . | many | TRBV20-1 | CSATGISGNTIYF | TGCAGTGCCACGGGAATCTCTGGAAACACCATATATTTT
TRBJ2-7 | . | many | TRBV7-9 | CASSPWTEDYEQYF | TGTGCCAGCAGCCCCTGGACGGAAGACTACGAGCAGTACTTC
TRBJ1-4 | TRBD1 | . | TRBV6-2/TRBV6-3 | CASSRGQGLKLFF | TGTGCCAGCAGTCGCGGACAGGGCCTAAAACTGTTTTTT
TRBJ1-5 | . | . | TRBV19 | CASRTLASPGQPQHF | TGTGCCAGTCGGACATTAGCCTCACCCGGTCAGCCCCAGCATTTT
TRBJ2-2 | . | many | TRBV2 | CASDLGTLNTGELFF | TGTGCCAGCGACCTGGGGACATTAAACACCGGGGAGCTGTTTTTT
TRBJ1-2 | . | many | TRBV19 | CASNPSENYGYTF | TGTGCCAGTAACCCCAGCGAAAACTATGGCTACACCTTC
TRBJ1-5 | . | many | TRBV19 | CASSVLRGSNQPQHF | TGTGCCAGTAGTGTCCTCAGGGGTAGCAATCAGCCCCAGCATTTT
TRBJ1-2 | TRBD1 | . | TRBV10-3 | CAIREGQGNDGYTF | TGTGCCATCAGGGAGGGACAGGGGAATGATGGCTACACCTTC
TRBJ1-2 | . | . | TRBV5-4 | CASSFEPGHPYGYTF | TGTGCCAGCAGCTTTGAGCCGGGACACCCCTATGGCTACACCTTC
TRBJ1-5 | . | . | TRBV6-2/TRBV6-3 | CASSYISEGYQPQHF | TGTGCCAGCAGTTACATCTCAGAAGGATATCAGCCCCAGCATTTT
TRBJ2-7 | TRBD2 | few | TRBV5-1 | CASSLNVAGAYEQYF | TGCGCCAGCAGCTTGAACGTAGCGGGGGCTTACGAGCAGTACTTC